This T cell receptor (beta chain) was sequenced for a study of T cell repertoires and Cas9 in healthy adults. Study at large: Characterization of SpCas9-reactive CD4 and CD8 T cells covered multi-effector potency, cytotoxicity and lineage. Broader study findings: SpCas9-reactive effector T cells were reportedly restrained in vitro by SpCas9-reactive regulatory T cells.

Only in-frame clones appear in the TCRdb table, and some are missing; sequencing was by immunoSEQ multiplex PCR. The repertoire holds tens of thousands of clones, with around 90% as singletons. Note on this clone: Its antigen is as yet unknown.

Sequenced material: CD4+ effector T cells (CD127+, CD25-, CD137-, CD154-) from PBMCs; culture status not recorded. The sequence derives from a human donor in good health.

CDR3 nucleotide sequence: TGTGCCAGTAGTCCGGGGGGAGGTGGAAACACCATATATTTT. This encodes CASSPGGGGNTIYF. V and J are TRBV19 and TRBJ1-3; a possible D gene is TRBD1 (5 bases). The ends were cut back, 5 bases at V and 3 bases at J, with 11 bases in the middle. Germline CDR1 and CDR2: LNHDA and SQIVND (reference sequence). The length of the CDR3 is 14 residues.